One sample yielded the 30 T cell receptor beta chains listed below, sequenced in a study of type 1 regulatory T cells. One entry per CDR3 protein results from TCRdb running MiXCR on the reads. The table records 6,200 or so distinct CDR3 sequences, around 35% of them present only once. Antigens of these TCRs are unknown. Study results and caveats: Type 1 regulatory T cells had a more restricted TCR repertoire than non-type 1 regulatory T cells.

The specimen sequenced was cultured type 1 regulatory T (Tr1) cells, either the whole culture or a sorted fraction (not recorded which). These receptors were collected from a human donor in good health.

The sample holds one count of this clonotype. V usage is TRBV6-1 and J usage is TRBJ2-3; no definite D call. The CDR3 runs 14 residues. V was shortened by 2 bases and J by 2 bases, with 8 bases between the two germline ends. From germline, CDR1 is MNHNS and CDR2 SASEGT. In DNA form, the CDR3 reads TGTGCCAGCAGTGAAAGAGGATACACAGATACGCAGTATTTT. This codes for CASSERGYTDTQYF.

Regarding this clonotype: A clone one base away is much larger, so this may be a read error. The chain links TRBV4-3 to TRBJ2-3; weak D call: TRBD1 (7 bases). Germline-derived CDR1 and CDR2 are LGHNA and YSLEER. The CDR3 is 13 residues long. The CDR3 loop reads CASSRLGTDMQYF. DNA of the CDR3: TGTGCCAGCAGCCGACTAGGGACAGATATGCAGTATTTT.

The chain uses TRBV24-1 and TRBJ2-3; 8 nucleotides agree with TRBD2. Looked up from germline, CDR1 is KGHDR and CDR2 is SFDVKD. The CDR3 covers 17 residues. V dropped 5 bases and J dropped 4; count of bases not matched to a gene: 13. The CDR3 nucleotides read TGTGCCACCAGTGCCGCGATAGCGGGACCTGAATCAGATACGCAGTATTTT. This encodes CATSAAIAGPESDTQYF.

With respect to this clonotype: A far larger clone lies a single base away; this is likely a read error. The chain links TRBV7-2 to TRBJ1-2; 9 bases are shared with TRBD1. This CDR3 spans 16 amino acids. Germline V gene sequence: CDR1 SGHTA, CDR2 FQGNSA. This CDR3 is CSSSFGDRVGNYGYTF. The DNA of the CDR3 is TGTTCCAGCAGCTTTGGGGACAGGGTCGGTAACTATGGCTACACCTTC.

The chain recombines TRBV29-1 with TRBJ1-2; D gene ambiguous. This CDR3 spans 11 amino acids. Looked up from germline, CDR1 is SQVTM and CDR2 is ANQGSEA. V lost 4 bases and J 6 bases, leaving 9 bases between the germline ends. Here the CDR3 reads CSVGWSDGYTF. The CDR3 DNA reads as TGCAGCGTTGGTTGGAGTGATGGCTACACCTTC.

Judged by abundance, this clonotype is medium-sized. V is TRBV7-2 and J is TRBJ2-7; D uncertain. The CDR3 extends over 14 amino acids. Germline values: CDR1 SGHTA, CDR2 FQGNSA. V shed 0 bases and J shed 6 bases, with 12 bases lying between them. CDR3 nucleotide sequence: TGTGCCAGCAGCTTAGCTGCTCTGGCTTCCGAGCAGTACTTC. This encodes CASSLAALASEQYF. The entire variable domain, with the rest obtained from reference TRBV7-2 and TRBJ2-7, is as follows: GAGVSQSPSNKVTEKGKDVELRCDPISGHTALYWYRQSLGQGLEFLIYFQGNSAPDKSGLPSDRFSAERTGGSVSTLTIQRTQQEDSAVYLCASSLAALASEQYFGPGTRLTVT.

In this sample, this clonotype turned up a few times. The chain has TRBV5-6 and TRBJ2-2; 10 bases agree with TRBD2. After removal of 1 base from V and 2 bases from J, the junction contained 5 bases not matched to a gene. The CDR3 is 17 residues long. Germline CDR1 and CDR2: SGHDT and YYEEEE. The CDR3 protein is CASSLPGTSVNTGELFF. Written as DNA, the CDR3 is TGTGCCAGCAGCTTGCCGGGGACTAGCGTTAACACCGGGGAGCTGTTTTTT.

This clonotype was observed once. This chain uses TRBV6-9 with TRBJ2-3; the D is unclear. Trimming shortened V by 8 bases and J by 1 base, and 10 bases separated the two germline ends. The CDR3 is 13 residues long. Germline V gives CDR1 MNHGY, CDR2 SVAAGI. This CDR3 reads CASPRRRTDTQYF. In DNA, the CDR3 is TGTGCCAGCCCGAGGCGCCGCACAGATACGCAGTATTTT.

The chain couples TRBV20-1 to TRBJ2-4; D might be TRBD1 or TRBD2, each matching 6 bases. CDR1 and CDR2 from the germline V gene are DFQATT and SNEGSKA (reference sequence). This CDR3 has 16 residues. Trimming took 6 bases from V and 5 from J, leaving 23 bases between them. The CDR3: CSAPTSGAGNQNIQYF. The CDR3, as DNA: TGCAGTGCCCCGACTTCGGGGGCGGGTAACCAAAACATTCAGTACTTC.

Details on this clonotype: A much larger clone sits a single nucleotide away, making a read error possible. The DNA of the CDR3 is TGTGCCAGCAGTTCCCTGGGGAGTAGCAATCAGCCCCAGCATTTT. Its translation: CASSSLGSSNQPQHF. V and J are TRBV12-3 or TRBV12-4 and TRBJ1-5, with no clear D. This CDR3 has 15 amino acids. V was cut by 4 bases and J by 0 bases, with 10 bases left in between.

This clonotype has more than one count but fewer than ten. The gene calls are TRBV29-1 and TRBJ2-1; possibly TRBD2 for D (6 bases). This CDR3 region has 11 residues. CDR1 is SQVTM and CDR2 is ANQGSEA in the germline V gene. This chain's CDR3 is CSGRLGNEQFF. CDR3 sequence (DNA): TGCAGTGGGAGGCTGGGCAATGAGCAGTTCTTC.

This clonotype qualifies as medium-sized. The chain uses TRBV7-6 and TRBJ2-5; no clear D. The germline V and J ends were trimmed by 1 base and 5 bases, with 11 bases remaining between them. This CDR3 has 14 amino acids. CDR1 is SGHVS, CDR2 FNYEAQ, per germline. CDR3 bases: TGTGCCAGCAGCTTAGTAGGAAACGGGGAGACCCAGTACTTC. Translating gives CASSLVGNGETQYF.

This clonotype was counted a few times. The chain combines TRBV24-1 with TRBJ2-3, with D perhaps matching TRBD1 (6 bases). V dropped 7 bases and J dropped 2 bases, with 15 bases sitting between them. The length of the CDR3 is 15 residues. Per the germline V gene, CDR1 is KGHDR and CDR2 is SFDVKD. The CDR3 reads CATRQGTPNTDTQYF. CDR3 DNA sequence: TGTGCCACCAGACAGGGCACCCCTAACACAGATACGCAGTATTTT.

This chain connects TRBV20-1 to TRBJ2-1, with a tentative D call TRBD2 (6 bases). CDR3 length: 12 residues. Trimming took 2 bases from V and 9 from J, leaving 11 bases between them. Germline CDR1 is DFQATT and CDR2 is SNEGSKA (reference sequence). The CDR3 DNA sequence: TGCAGTGCTAGAAAAAGACTAGTTGAGCAGTTCTTC. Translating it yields CSARKRLVEQFF.

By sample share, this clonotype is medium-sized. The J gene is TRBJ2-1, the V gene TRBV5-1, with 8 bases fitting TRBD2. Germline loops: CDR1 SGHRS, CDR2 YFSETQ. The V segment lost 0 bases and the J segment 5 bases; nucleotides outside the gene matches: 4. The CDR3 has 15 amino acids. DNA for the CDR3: TGCGCCAGCAGCTTGGTAGCGGGATTTAACAATGAGCAGTTCTTC. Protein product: CASSLVAGFNNEQFF.

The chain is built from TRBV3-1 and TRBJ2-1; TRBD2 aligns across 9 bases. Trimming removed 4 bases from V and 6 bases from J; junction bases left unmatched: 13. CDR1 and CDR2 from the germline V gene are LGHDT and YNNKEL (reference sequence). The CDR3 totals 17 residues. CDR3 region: CASSRAVAGATINEQFF. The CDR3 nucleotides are TGTGCCAGCAGCCGGGCCGTAGCGGGAGCTACGATCAATGAGCAGTTCTTC.

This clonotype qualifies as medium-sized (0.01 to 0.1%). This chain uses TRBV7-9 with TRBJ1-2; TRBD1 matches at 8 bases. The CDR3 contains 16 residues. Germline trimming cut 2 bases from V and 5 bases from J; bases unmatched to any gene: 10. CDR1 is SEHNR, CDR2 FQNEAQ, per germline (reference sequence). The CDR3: CASSLFPQGAGYGYTF. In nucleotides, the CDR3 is TGTGCCAGCAGCTTATTTCCGCAGGGGGCTGGGTATGGCTACACCTTC.

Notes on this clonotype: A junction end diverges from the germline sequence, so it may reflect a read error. The CDR3 sequence: CSASDEQMQYF. The CDR3 DNA reads as TGTAGTGCTTCGGACGAGCAAATGCAGTACTTC. The V gene is TRBV20-1, the J gene TRBJ2-7; D unresolved. The CDR3 is made up of 11 amino acids. Germline V gene sequence: CDR1 DFQATT, CDR2 SNEGSKA (reference sequence).

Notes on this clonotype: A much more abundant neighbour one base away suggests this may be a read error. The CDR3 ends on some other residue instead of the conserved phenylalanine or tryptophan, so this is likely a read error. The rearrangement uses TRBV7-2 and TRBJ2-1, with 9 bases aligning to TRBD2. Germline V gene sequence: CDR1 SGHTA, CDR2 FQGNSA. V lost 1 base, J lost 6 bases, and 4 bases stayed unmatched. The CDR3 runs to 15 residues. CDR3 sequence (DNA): TGTGCCAGCAGCTTAGTGGCGGGAGGGCCCAATGAGCAGTTCTTG. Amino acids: CASSLVAGGPNEQFL.

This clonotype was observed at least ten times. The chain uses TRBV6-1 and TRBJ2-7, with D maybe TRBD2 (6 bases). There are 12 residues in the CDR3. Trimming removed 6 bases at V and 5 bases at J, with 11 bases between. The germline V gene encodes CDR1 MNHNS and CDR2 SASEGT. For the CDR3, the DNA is TGTGCCAGCAGCTCTTGGGAGGACGAGCAGTACTTC. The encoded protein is CASSSWEDEQYF.

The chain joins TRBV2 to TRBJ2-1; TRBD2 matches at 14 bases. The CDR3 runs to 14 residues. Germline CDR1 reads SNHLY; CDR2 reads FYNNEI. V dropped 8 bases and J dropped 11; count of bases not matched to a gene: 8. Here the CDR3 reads CASPGTSGGSKQFF. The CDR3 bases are TGTGCCAGCCCGGGGACTAGCGGGGGATCTAAGCAGTTCTTC. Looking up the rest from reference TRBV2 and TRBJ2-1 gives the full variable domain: EPEVTQTPSHQVTQMGQEVILRCVPISNHLYFYWYRQILGQKVEFLVSFYNNEISEKSEIFDDQFSVERPDGSNFTLKIRSTKLEDSAMYFCASPGTSGGSKQFFGPGTRLTVL.

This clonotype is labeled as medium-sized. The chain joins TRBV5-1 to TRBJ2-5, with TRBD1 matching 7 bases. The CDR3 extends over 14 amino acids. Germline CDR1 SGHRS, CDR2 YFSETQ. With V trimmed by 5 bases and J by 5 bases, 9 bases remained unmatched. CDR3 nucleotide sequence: TGCGCCAGCAGGCATACAGGGGACGGGGAGACCCAGTACTTC. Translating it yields CASRHTGDGETQYF.

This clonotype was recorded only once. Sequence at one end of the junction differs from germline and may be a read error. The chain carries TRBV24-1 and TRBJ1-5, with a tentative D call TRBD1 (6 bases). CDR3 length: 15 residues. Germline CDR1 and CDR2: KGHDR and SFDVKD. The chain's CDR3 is CTTSDGGARGQPQHF. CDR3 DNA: TGTACCACCAGTGATGGGGGGGCCCGCGGGCAGCCCCAGCATTTT.

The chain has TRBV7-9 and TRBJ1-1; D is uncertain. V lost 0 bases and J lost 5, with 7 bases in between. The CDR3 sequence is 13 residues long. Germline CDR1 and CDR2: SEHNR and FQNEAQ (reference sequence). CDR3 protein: CASSLAAATEAFF. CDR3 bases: TGTGCCAGCAGCTTAGCGGCGGCAACTGAAGCTTTCTTT.

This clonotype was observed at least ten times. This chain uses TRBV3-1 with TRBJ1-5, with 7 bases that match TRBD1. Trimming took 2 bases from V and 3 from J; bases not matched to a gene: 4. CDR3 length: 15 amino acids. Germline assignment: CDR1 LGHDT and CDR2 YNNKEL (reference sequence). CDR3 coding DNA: TGTGCCAGCAGCCAATCGGACAGGACCAATCAGCCCCAGCATTTT. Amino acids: CASSQSDRTNQPQHF.

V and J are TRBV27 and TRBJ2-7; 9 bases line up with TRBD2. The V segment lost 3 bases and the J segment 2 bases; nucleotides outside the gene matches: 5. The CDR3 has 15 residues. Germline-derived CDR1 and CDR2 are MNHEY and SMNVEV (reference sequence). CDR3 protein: CASSFRREGPYEQYF. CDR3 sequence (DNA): TGTGCCAGCAGTTTCAGGCGGGAGGGCCCCTACGAGCAGTACTTC.

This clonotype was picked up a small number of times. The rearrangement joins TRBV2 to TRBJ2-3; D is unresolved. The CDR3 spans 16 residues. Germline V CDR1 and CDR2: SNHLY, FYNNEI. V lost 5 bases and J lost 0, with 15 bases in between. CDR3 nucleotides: TGTGCCAGCAGTCGCGACTCCCAAATTAGCACAGATACGCAGTATTTT. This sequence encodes CASSRDSQISTDTQYF. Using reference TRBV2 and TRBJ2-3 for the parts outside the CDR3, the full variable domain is EPEVTQTPSHQVTQMGQEVILRCVPISNHLYFYWYRQILGQKVEFLVSFYNNEISEKSEIFDDQFSVERPDGSNFTLKIRSTKLEDSAMYFCASSRDSQISTDTQYFGPGTRLTVL.

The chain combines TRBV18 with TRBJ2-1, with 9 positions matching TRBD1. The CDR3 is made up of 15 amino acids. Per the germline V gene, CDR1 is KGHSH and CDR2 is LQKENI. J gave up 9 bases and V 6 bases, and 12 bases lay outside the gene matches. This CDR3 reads CASSDGTGRACEQFF. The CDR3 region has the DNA TGTGCCAGCTCGGACGGGACAGGGAGGGCTTGTGAGCAGTTCTTC.

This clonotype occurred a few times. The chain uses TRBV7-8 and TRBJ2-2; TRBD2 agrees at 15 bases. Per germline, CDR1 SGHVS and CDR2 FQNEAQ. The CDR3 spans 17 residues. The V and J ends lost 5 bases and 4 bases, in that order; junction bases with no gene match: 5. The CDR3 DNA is TGTGCCAGCAGCACAGGACTAGCGGGAGGGTTCACCGGGGAGCTGTTTTTT. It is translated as CASSTGLAGGFTGELFF. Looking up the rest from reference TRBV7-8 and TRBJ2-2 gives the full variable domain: GAGVSQSPRYKVAKRGQDVALRCDPISGHVSLFWYQQALGQGPEFLTYFQNEAQLDKSGLPSDRFFAERPEGSVSTLKIQRTQQEDSAVYLCASSTGLAGGFTGELFFGEGSRLTVL.

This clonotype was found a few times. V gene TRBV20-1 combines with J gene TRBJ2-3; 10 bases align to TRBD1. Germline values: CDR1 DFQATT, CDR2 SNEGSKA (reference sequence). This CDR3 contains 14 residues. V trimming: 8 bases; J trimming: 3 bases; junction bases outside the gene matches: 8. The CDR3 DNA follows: TGCAGTAGTATCCGGGACAGGGGAACAGATACGCAGTATTTT. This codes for CSSIRDRGTDTQYF.